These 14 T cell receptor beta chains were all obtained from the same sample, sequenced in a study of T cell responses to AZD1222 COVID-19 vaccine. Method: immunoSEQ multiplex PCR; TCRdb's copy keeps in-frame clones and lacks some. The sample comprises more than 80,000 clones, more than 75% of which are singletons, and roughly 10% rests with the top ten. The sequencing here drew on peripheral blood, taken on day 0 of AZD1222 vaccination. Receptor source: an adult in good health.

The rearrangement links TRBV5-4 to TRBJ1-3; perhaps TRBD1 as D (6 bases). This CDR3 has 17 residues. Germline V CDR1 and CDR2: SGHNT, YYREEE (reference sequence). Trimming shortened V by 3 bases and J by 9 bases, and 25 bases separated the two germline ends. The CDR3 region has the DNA TGTGCCAGCAGCTCCGGGGGCGCAGGGAGACCCTATGGCACCATATATTTT. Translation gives CASSSGGAGRPYGTIYF.

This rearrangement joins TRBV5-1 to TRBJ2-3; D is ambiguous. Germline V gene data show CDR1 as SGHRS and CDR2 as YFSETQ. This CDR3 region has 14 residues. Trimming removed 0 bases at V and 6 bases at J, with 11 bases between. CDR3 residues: CASSLGDETDTQYF. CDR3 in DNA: TGCGCCAGCAGCTTGGGAGACGAAACGGATACGCAGTATTTT.

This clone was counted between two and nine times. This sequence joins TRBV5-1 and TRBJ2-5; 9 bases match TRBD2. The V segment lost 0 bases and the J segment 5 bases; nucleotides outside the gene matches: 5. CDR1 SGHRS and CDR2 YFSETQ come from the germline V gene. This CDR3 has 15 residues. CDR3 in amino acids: CASSLDSRGGETQYF. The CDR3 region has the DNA TGCGCCAGCAGCTTGGACTCGCGGGGGGGTGAGACCCAGTACTTC.

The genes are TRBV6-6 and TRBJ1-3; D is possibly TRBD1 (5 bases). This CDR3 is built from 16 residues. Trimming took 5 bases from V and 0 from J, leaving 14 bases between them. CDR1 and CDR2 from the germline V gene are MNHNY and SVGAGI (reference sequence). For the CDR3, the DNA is TGTGCCAGCAGTCCGGTTCCGGGGGGCTCTGGAAACACCATATATTTT. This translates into CASSPVPGGSGNTIYF.

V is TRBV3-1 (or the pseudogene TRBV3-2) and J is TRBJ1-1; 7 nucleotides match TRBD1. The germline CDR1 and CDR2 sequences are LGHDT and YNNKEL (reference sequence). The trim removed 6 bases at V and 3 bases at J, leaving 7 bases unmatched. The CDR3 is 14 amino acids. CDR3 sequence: CASSFNRGDTEAFF. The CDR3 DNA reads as TGTGCCAGCAGTTTCAACAGGGGAGACACTGAAGCTTTCTTT.

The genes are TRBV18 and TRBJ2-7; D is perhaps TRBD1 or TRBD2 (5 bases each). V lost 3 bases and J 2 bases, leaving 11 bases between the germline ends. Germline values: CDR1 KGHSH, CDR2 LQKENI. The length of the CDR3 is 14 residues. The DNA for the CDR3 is TGTGCCAGCTCACCCCGGGACCGAACCTACGAGCAGTACTTC. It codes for CASSPRDRTYEQYF.

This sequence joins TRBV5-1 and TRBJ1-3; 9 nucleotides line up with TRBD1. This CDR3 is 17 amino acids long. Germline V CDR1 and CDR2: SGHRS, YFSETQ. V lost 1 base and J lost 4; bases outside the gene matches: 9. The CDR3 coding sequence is TGCGCCAGCAGCTTGTCCGGGACAGGGAATTCGGGAAACACCATATATTTT. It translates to CASSLSGTGNSGNTIYF.

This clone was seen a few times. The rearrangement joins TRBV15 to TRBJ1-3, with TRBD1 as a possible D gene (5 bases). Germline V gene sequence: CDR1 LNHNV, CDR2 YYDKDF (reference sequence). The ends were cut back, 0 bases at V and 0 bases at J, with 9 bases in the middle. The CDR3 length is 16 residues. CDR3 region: CATSRDPGTSGNTIYF. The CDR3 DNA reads TGTGCCACCAGCAGAGATCCAGGGACCTCTGGAAACACCATATATTTT.

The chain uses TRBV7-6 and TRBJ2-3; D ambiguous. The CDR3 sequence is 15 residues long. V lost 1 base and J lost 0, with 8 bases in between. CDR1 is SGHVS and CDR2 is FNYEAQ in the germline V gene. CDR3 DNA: TGTGCCAGCAGCTTAGACAAAGTCAGCACAGATACGCAGTATTTT. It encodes CASSLDKVSTDTQYF.

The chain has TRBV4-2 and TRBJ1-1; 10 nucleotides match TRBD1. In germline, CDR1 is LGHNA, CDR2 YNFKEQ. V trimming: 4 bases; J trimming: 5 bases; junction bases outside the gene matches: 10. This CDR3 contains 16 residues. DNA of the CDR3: TGTGCCAGCAGCCTAGACAGGGGGCGAAGGGGAACTGAAGCTTTCTTT. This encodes CASSLDRGRRGTEAFF.

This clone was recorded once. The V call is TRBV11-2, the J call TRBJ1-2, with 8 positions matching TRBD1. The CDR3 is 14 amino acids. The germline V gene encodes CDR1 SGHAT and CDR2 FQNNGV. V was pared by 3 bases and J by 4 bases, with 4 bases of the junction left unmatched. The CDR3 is CASSLDRVGYGYTF. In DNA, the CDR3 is TGTGCCAGCAGCTTGGACAGGGTCGGCTATGGCTACACCTTC.

The CDR3 reads CASRPETGAGSPLHF. Written as DNA, the CDR3 is TGTGCCAGCAGACCCGAGACAGGGGCCGGGTCACCCCTCCACTTT. This chain links TRBV6-5 with TRBJ1-6, with TRBD1 matching over 8 bases. This CDR3 contains 15 residues. Trimming cost V 6 bases and J 10 bases; bases outside gene matches: 11. The germline gives CDR1 MNHEY, CDR2 SVGAGI.

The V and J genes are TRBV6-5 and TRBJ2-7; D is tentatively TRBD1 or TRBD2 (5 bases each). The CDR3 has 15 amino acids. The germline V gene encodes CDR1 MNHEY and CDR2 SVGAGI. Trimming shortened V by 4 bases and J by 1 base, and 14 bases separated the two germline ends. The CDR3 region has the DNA TGTGCCAGCAGTTCGGCCGGGGCGCCGTCCTACGAGCAGTACTTC. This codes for CASSSAGAPSYEQYF.

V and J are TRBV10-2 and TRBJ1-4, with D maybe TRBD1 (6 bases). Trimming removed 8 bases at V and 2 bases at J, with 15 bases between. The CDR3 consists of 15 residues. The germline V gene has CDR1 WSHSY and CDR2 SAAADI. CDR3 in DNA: TGCGCCAGCTCACAGGGACGGGGGACTAATGAAAAACTGTTTTTT. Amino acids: CASSQGRGTNEKLFF.